This is a list of T cell receptor beta chains from one sample in a study of T cell changes during pregnancy in multiple sclerosis. Some clones are missing from TCRdb's copy, which holds only in-frame ones; the method was immunoSEQ multiplex PCR. The table includes 45,000 to 70,000 clones, more than 85% detected once. The specimen was peripheral blood, collected in the third trimester of pregnancy. These receptors all stem from a female donor in good health, enrolled as a control in a pregnancy study. Both conserved end residues are trimmed from each CDR3. D genes are given only for firm matches.

j_call v_call d_call cdr3_aa
TRBJ2-3 TRBV25-1 TRBD1 ASSGQPGQGGTDTQY
TRBJ2-5 TRBV10-3 TRBD2 AISPTLAGGGMAQY
TRBJ1-6 TRBV5-1 NA ASSSAGGQNNSPLH
TRBJ1-5 TRBV19 TRBD1 ASSSLDRGLIFQPQH
TRBJ1-4 TRBV30 NA AWATGFEEKLF
TRBJ1-1 TRBV7-8 TRBD1 ASSFRGFGTEAF
TRBJ1-2 TRBV12-5 NA ASGLIGGAYYGYT
TRBJ2-5 TRBV13 NA ASSWAGLQETQY
TRBJ1-2 TRBV18 NA ASSPVGGRNYGYT
TRBJ1-3 TRBV4-2 NA ASSQESGRIGNTIY
TRBJ2-1 TRBV7-3 TRBD2 ASSYGGLAGVNEQF
TRBJ1-4 TRBV7-8 NA ASSLVGLNEKLF
TRBJ1-5 TRBV6-1 TRBD1 ASSGTRGQGIQPQH
TRBJ2-7 TRBV5-4 TRBD1 ASSRRDRVVHEQY
TRBJ1-5 TRBV7-9 NA ASSTTGDLNQPQH
TRBJ1-2 TRBV10-2 TRBD1 ASTSPGQGENGYT
TRBJ1-5 TRBV11-3 NA ASSLRGGQPQH
TRBJ2-7 TRBV18 TRBD1 ASSPPTRGYEQY
TRBJ2-7 TRBV7-6 NA ASSLVPTPYEQY
TRBJ1-3 TRBV30 NA AWSVLGNTIY
TRBJ2-7 TRBV4-1 TRBD1 ASSFGQGGFREQY
TRBJ1-5 TRBV27 TRBD1 ASSSGTGVFQPQH
TRBJ1-5 TRBV28 NA ASSAPLGGRNQPQH
TRBJ1-5 TRBV2 TRBD1 ASSGTGRYSNQPQH
TRBJ2-7 TRBV5-3 TRBD2 ARSLKGLAGGPPSYEQY
TRBJ2-1 TRBV4-1 TRBD2 ASSHLSGGSYNEQF
TRBJ1-2 TRBV5-1 NA ASGRDTDYGYT
TRBJ1-1 TRBV6-4 NA ASPDRNTEAF
TRBJ2-7 TRBV7-9 TRBD2 ASSLASGGAHEQY
TRBJ2-5 TRBV18 NA ASSLERFAQQETQY
TRBJ1-5 TRBV10-3 TRBD1 AISRDRGNQPQH
TRBJ1-6 TRBV4-2 TRBD1 ASSRDRDSPLH
TRBJ2-7 TRBV11-3 TRBD2 ASSNTGTSGTYEQY
TRBJ2-2 TRBV4-3 TRBD1 ASSQENPGQGDGLF
TRBJ2-5 TRBV7-2 TRBD1 ASSFTGGAWETQY
TRBJ2-2 TRBV27 NA ASSKSEQGSTGELF
TRBJ2-5 TRBV6-6 NA ASSYSALAAQETQY
TRBJ1-1 TRBV7-9 TRBD1 ASSLGGQGVSRTEAF
TRBJ2-2 TRBV28 NA ASSLMQARAGELF
TRBJ2-7 TRBV18 NA ASSLAKAYEQY
TRBJ2-5 TRBV11-3 TRBD2 ASSSGGGGPRETQY
TRBJ2-7 TRBV28 TRBD1 ASSPPGQGAREQY
TRBJ1-2 TRBV2 TRBD1 ASSFRGHGYT
TRBJ1-2 TRBV18 TRBD1 ASSPNPRGLGSRPNYGYT
TRBJ1-1 TRBV5-1 NA ASSLVTNTEAF
TRBJ2-7 TRBV28 TRBD1 ASSSPGQGKHEQY
TRBJ1-5 TRBV11-2 TRBD1 ASSLASGTAVNQPQH
TRBJ1-3 TRBV5-1 NA ASSLVSGTGNTIY
TRBJ2-1 TRBV11-2 TRBD2 ASSLVAGGGDEQF
TRBJ1-2 TRBV7-2 TRBD1 ASSETGTVNYGYT
TRBJ2-3 TRBV20-1 NA SGGGDTQY
TRBJ2-1 TRBV5-6 NA ASSSGTLDNEQF
TRBJ2-1 TRBV9 TRBD1 ASSTRQGSYNEQF
TRBJ2-5 TRBV7-9 NA ASSLNSQETQY
TRBJ2-7 TRBV5-4 TRBD2 ASSLAGRARVEQY